This TCR beta chain was obtained from a study of chemoradiotherapy in HPV16-positive cancers. The wider study: Candidate HPV-specific T-cell clones and common TCR motifs came from functional assays in a couple of HPV16-positive patients. Study-level findings and limits: Non-HPV-specific T cells did not expand in tumors during treatment, whereas candidate HPV-specific clones and E7-related motifs did. The functional HPV-specific definition rests on just two HPV16-positive patients.

Regarding this clone: What it binds is not known.

The CDR3 loop spans 16 amino acids. V trimming: 3 bases; J trimming: 6 bases; junction bases outside the gene matches: 10. Germline CDR1 reads SGDLS; CDR2 reads YYNGEE. TCRdb's table, derived via immunoSEQ multiplex PCR, lists solely in-frame clones and lacks some. The table lists about 17,000 clones, 90% to 95% of them singletons. Over chemoradiotherapy, repertoires were sampled more than once. The receptor was isolated from a human donor with HPV-associated anogenital cancer. Sequenced here: blood, sampled from a patient who underwent chemoradiotherapy. The chain joins TRBV9 to TRBJ2-5; 11 bases are a match to TRBD2. The CDR3 DNA reads as TGTGCCAGCAGCGGATTAGCGGGGGGGCGGCACCAGACCCAGTACTTC. It translates to CASSGLAGGRHQTQYF.